These T cell receptor beta chains were read from a single sample in a study of blood T cell repertoires in COVID-19. The repertoire was sequenced with immunoSEQ multiplex PCR; TCRdb's copy has only in-frame clones and lacks some. The table has roughly 39,000 clones, roughly 87% seen once. Specimen: peripheral blood. These receptors came from a woman over 75 with active COVID-19. Each CDR3 is given with its conserved first and last residue. The D gene is left open where the match is weak. The listing skips clone size in some rows; elsewhere it reads once, few, many or a size class.

d_call: .; cdr3_length: 13; clone_size: .; j_call: TRBJ1-4; v_call: TRBV6-6; cdr3_nt: TGTGCCAGCACCCCCCCGACGGGTGAAAAACTGTTTTTT; cdr3_aa: CASTPPTGEKLFF
d_call: TRBD1; cdr3_length: 15; clone_size: .; j_call: TRBJ1-1; v_call: TRBV28; cdr3_nt: TGTGCCAGCAGCCCCACCCCTGGACAGGCGGTTGAAGCTTTCTTT; cdr3_aa: CASSPTPGQAVEAFF
d_call: TRBD1; cdr3_length: 16; clone_size: .; j_call: TRBJ2-1; v_call: TRBV7-3; cdr3_nt: TGTGCCAGCAGCTTAGGTTTCGGACAGGGGACGAATGAGCAGTTCTTC; cdr3_aa: CASSLGFGQGTNEQFF
d_call: TRBD1; cdr3_length: 14; clone_size: .; j_call: TRBJ2-6; v_call: TRBV28; cdr3_nt: TGTGCCAGCAGTGAGACAGGGGGGGCCAACGTCCTGACTTTC; cdr3_aa: CASSETGGANVLTF
d_call: TRBD1; cdr3_length: 17; clone_size: .; j_call: TRBJ1-4; v_call: TRBV6-1; cdr3_nt: TGTGCCAGCAGTAAAGAAATAGCAGGGGGCTCAGATGAAAAACTGTTTTTT; cdr3_aa: CASSKEIAGGSDEKLFF
d_call: .; cdr3_length: 12; clone_size: .; j_call: TRBJ1-5; v_call: TRBV3-1/TRBV3-2; cdr3_nt: TGTGCCAGCAGCCAATGGGGAGAGCCCCAGCATTTT; cdr3_aa: CASSQWGEPQHF
d_call: .; cdr3_length: 15; clone_size: .; j_call: TRBJ1-6; v_call: TRBV28; cdr3_nt: TGTGCCAGCAGTTCCACAGGTGTCTATAATTCACCCCTCCACTTT; cdr3_aa: CASSSTGVYNSPLHF
d_call: TRBD1; cdr3_length: 13; clone_size: .; j_call: TRBJ1-2; v_call: TRBV28; cdr3_nt: TGTGCCAGCAGTTTACCGGCAGGGGGGGGCTACACCTTC; cdr3_aa: CASSLPAGGGYTF
d_call: .; cdr3_length: 15; clone_size: .; j_call: TRBJ1-2; v_call: TRBV19; cdr3_nt: TGTGCCAGTAGTATGGATAGAGGGCACACCTATGGCTACACCTTC; cdr3_aa: CASSMDRGHTYGYTF
d_call: .; cdr3_length: 14; clone_size: .; j_call: TRBJ1-1; v_call: TRBV4-1; cdr3_nt: TGCGCCAGCAGCCAAGGGACATGGAACACTGAAGCTTTCTTT; cdr3_aa: CASSQGTWNTEAFF
d_call: .; cdr3_length: 15; clone_size: .; j_call: TRBJ1-4; v_call: TRBV7-9; cdr3_nt: TGTGCCAGCAGCTTAGCGGCCGACACCAGGGAAAAACTGTTTTTT; cdr3_aa: CASSLAADTREKLFF
d_call: TRBD1; cdr3_length: 13; clone_size: .; j_call: TRBJ2-1; v_call: TRBV2; cdr3_nt: TGTGCCAGCAGACGGGACAGAAACAATGAGCAGTTCTTC; cdr3_aa: CASRRDRNNEQFF
d_call: .; cdr3_length: 13; clone_size: few; j_call: TRBJ1-1; v_call: TRBV19; cdr3_nt: TGTGCCAGTACACAGGGAAGGGACACTGAAGCTTTCTTT; cdr3_aa: CASTQGRDTEAFF
d_call: TRBD1; cdr3_length: 15; clone_size: .; j_call: TRBJ2-7; v_call: TRBV6-5; cdr3_nt: TGTGCCAGCAGTTACGCGCTGACAGGGACCTACGAGCAGTACTTC; cdr3_aa: CASSYALTGTYEQYF
d_call: TRBD2; cdr3_length: 16; clone_size: medium-sized; j_call: TRBJ2-7; v_call: TRBV15; cdr3_nt: TGTGCCACCAGCGGGGGGACTAGCGGATTCTACTACGAGCAGTACTTC; cdr3_aa: CATSGGTSGFYYEQYF
d_call: TRBD2; cdr3_length: 16; clone_size: .; j_call: TRBJ2-5; v_call: TRBV7-2; cdr3_nt: TGTGCCAGCAGCTTAGCGTCTAGCGGGGGGGCGGAGACCCAGTACTTC; cdr3_aa: CASSLASSGGAETQYF
d_call: TRBD2; cdr3_length: 15; clone_size: few; j_call: TRBJ2-3; v_call: TRBV7-9; cdr3_nt: TGTGCCAGCAGCCCCGGACTAGCGGTCACAGATACGCAGTATTTT; cdr3_aa: CASSPGLAVTDTQYF
d_call: TRBD1; cdr3_length: 14; clone_size: few; j_call: TRBJ2-7; v_call: TRBV18; cdr3_nt: TGTGCCAGCTCACTAGACAGGGGGCAGGGCGAGCAGTACTTC; cdr3_aa: CASSLDRGQGEQYF
d_call: .; cdr3_length: 15; clone_size: .; j_call: TRBJ2-1; v_call: TRBV6-1; cdr3_nt: TGTGCCAGCAGTGAAGCCCAGGGGGGCTTCAATGAGCAGTTCTTC; cdr3_aa: CASSEAQGGFNEQFF
d_call: .; cdr3_length: 17; clone_size: .; j_call: TRBJ1-4; v_call: TRBV19; cdr3_nt: TGTGCCAGTAGCCGTCGGGGGATGGGGGTAGTTAATGAAAAACTGTTTTTT; cdr3_aa: CASSRRGMGVVNEKLFF
d_call: TRBD1; cdr3_length: 15; clone_size: .; j_call: TRBJ2-1; v_call: TRBV11-3; cdr3_nt: TGTGCCAGCAGCTTTCGACAGGGTGTATACAATGAGCAGTTCTTC; cdr3_aa: CASSFRQGVYNEQFF
d_call: .; cdr3_length: 13; clone_size: .; j_call: TRBJ2-3; v_call: TRBV11-3; cdr3_nt: TGTGCCAGCAGCTTCCCGGGTACAGATACGCAGTATTTT; cdr3_aa: CASSFPGTDTQYF
d_call: TRBD2; cdr3_length: 19; clone_size: .; j_call: TRBJ2-1; v_call: TRBV7-9; cdr3_nt: TGTGCCAGCAGCTTAGGACTAGCGGGGGCCTGGAGCTCCTACAATGAGCAGTTCTTC; cdr3_aa: CASSLGLAGAWSSYNEQFF
d_call: TRBD1; cdr3_length: 15; clone_size: .; j_call: TRBJ1-4; v_call: TRBV18; cdr3_nt: TGTGCCAGCTCACCAATGAGGGGGCGAAATGAAAAACTGTTTTTT; cdr3_aa: CASSPMRGRNEKLFF
d_call: TRBD1; cdr3_length: 13; clone_size: .; j_call: TRBJ2-5; v_call: TRBV5-4; cdr3_nt: TGTGCCAGCAGCCCGGGACAGCAAGAGACCCAGTACTTC; cdr3_aa: CASSPGQQETQYF
d_call: TRBD2; cdr3_length: 14; clone_size: .; j_call: TRBJ2-4; v_call: TRBV9; cdr3_nt: TGTGCCAGCAGCCCTCAGCGGGGTGAAAACATTCAGTACTTC; cdr3_aa: CASSPQRGENIQYF
d_call: .; cdr3_length: 17; clone_size: .; j_call: TRBJ2-1; v_call: TRBV6-2/TRBV6-3; cdr3_nt: TGTGCCAGCAGTTACTCAGCCGGGACTCCATATTACAATGAGCAGTTCTTC; cdr3_aa: CASSYSAGTPYYNEQFF
d_call: TRBD2; cdr3_length: 18; clone_size: .; j_call: TRBJ2-2; v_call: TRBV7-2; cdr3_nt: TGTGCCAGCAGCTTAGTGATGATAGCGGGTGGTATAGCCGGGGAGCTGTTTTTT; cdr3_aa: CASSLVMIAGGIAGELFF
d_call: TRBD1; cdr3_length: 13; clone_size: .; j_call: TRBJ1-1; v_call: TRBV5-5; cdr3_nt: TGTGCCAGCAGTGGACAGGGGCTCACTGAAGCTTTCTTT; cdr3_aa: CASSGQGLTEAFF
d_call: .; cdr3_length: 18; clone_size: .; j_call: TRBJ2-1; v_call: TRBV5-5; cdr3_nt: TGTGCCAGCAGCTTGCCACAGGGTAGTATACAATCCTACAATGAGCAGTTCTTC; cdr3_aa: CASSLPQGSIQSYNEQFF
d_call: TRBD1; cdr3_length: 13; clone_size: .; j_call: TRBJ1-5; v_call: TRBV5-4; cdr3_nt: TGTGCCAGCAGCGCTACAGGGGGTCAGCCCCAGCATTTT; cdr3_aa: CASSATGGQPQHF
d_call: .; cdr3_length: 13; clone_size: .; j_call: TRBJ2-1; v_call: TRBV2; cdr3_nt: TGTGCCAGCAGTTATTACTTATACAATGAGCAGTTCTTC; cdr3_aa: CASSYYLYNEQFF
d_call: .; cdr3_length: 12; clone_size: .; j_call: TRBJ2-7; v_call: TRBV7-2; cdr3_nt: TGTGCCAGCAGCTTAAACACCCCACAACAGTACTTC; cdr3_aa: CASSLNTPQQYF
d_call: TRBD1; cdr3_length: 16; clone_size: .; j_call: TRBJ1-3; v_call: TRBV18; cdr3_nt: TGTGCCAGCTCGCGGACAGGGGACGTCTCTGGAAACACCATATATTTT; cdr3_aa: CASSRTGDVSGNTIYF
d_call: TRBD2; cdr3_length: 16; clone_size: .; j_call: TRBJ2-5; v_call: TRBV27; cdr3_nt: TGTGCCAGCAGTTTTATACCGACTAGCGTTAAAGAGACCCAGTACTTC; cdr3_aa: CASSFIPTSVKETQYF
d_call: TRBD2; cdr3_length: 16; clone_size: once; j_call: TRBJ2-3; v_call: TRBV9; cdr3_nt: TGTGCCAGCAGCGCGCCCAGAATCGGACTAGCAGATACGCAGTATTTT; cdr3_aa: CASSAPRIGLADTQYF
d_call: .; cdr3_length: 16; clone_size: .; j_call: TRBJ2-7; v_call: TRBV4-3; cdr3_nt: TGCGCCAGCAGCCAAGATATGGCAGGGGACGTATACGAGCAGTACTTC; cdr3_aa: CASSQDMAGDVYEQYF
d_call: .; cdr3_length: 12; clone_size: .; j_call: TRBJ1-5; v_call: TRBV19; cdr3_nt: TGTGCCAGTAGTATTCAGGATCAGCCCCAGCATTTT; cdr3_aa: CASSIQDQPQHF
d_call: TRBD2; cdr3_length: 16; clone_size: once; j_call: TRBJ2-1; v_call: TRBV9; cdr3_nt: TGTGCCAGCAGCGTCGGGCGGGGGGGCTCGTCATATGAGCAGTTCTTC; cdr3_aa: CASSVGRGGSSYEQFF
d_call: .; cdr3_length: 13; clone_size: .; j_call: TRBJ1-2; v_call: TRBV5-6; cdr3_nt: TGTGCCAGCAGCTATGACAGAAGCTATGGCTACACCTTC; cdr3_aa: CASSYDRSYGYTF
d_call: TRBD1; cdr3_length: 15; clone_size: .; j_call: TRBJ2-3; v_call: TRBV7-9; cdr3_nt: TGTGCCAGCAGCTTACTCGGACAGGGGGCAGATACGCAGTATTTT; cdr3_aa: CASSLLGQGADTQYF
d_call: TRBD1; cdr3_length: 15; clone_size: .; j_call: TRBJ1-4; v_call: TRBV5-3; cdr3_nt: TGTGCCAGAAGCGGAACGGAGACAGGGCGTGAAAAACTGTTTTTT; cdr3_aa: CARSGTETGREKLFF
d_call: TRBD1; cdr3_length: 14; clone_size: .; j_call: TRBJ1-1; v_call: TRBV20-1; cdr3_nt: TGCAGTGCTAGTCAGCAGGGGGCGAACACTGAAGCTTTCTTT; cdr3_aa: CSASQQGANTEAFF
d_call: .; cdr3_length: 13; clone_size: .; j_call: TRBJ2-3; v_call: TRBV2; cdr3_nt: TGTGCCAGCGGCTTGGGGGGTACAGATACGCAGTATTTT; cdr3_aa: CASGLGGTDTQYF
d_call: .; cdr3_length: 14; clone_size: .; j_call: TRBJ1-1; v_call: TRBV7-9; cdr3_nt: TGTGCCAGCAGCTTAGGCCCGGTGAACACTGAAGCTTTCTTT; cdr3_aa: CASSLGPVNTEAFF
d_call: .; cdr3_length: 17; clone_size: once; j_call: TRBJ2-2; v_call: TRBV5-6; cdr3_nt: TGTGCCAGCACCTTGGTCCACCCAGGGTGGATGGTCGGGGAGCTGTTTTTT; cdr3_aa: CASTLVHPGWMVGELFF
d_call: TRBD1; cdr3_length: 16; clone_size: once; j_call: TRBJ2-7; v_call: TRBV5-5; cdr3_nt: TGTGCCAGCAGCTTGGGGCCGGGACAGGGGACCTACGAGCAGTACTTC; cdr3_aa: CASSLGPGQGTYEQYF
d_call: .; cdr3_length: 13; clone_size: .; j_call: TRBJ2-1; v_call: TRBV28; cdr3_nt: TGTGCCAGCGATAGTGGTACGGACAATGAGCAGTTCTTC; cdr3_aa: CASDSGTDNEQFF
d_call: TRBD1; cdr3_length: 16; clone_size: .; j_call: TRBJ2-1; v_call: TRBV5-4; cdr3_nt: TGTGCCAGCAGCTTAGGGGGCCAGGGGAGCTACAATGAGCAGTTCTTC; cdr3_aa: CASSLGGQGSYNEQFF
d_call: .; cdr3_length: 13; clone_size: .; j_call: TRBJ1-3; v_call: TRBV7-2; cdr3_nt: TGTGCCAGCAGCTCCCGTTCCGGAAACACCATATATTTT; cdr3_aa: CASSSRSGNTIYF
d_call: TRBD1; cdr3_length: 13; clone_size: .; j_call: TRBJ1-2; v_call: TRBV2; cdr3_nt: TGTGCCAGCAGTCAGACAGGGAATGATGGCTACACCTTC; cdr3_aa: CASSQTGNDGYTF